The T cell receptor beta chain under discussion was sequenced for a study of blood T cell repertoires in COVID-19. Living in about two dozen US areas, the participants were between roughly 18 and 90 years of age. Clinical histories supplied by participants themselves formed the basis of cohort assignment. Exposed study participants had met a COVID-19 case within 2 weeks before entry. How the authors handled the data: Reference gene primer amplification in the assay estimated nucleated cell counts. The assay was immunoSEQ multiplex PCR, and TCRdb's table has in-frame clones only and misses some. V, J and clone size derive from that table, while D and trimming were established from the DNA sequence. The top ten hold 0.95% to 1.1% of the sample, which has some 360,000 clones, roughly 90% seen once. Germline V gives CDR1 MGHDK, CDR2 SYGVNS. The trim removed 7 bases at V and 3 bases at J, leaving 10 bases unmatched. This CDR3 spans 15 amino acids.

This clone was seen a handful of times. Sequences were obtained from PBMCs or T cells enriched from blood (not recorded which). The genes are TRBV25-1 and TRBJ1-2, with 8 positions matching TRBD1. This sequence was found in a woman aged 30 to 39 who had been exposed to COVID-19. The CDR3 nucleotides read TGTGCCAGCATGGGAGACAGGGGAGGACACTATGGCTACACCTTC. It is translated as CASMGDRGGHYGYTF.